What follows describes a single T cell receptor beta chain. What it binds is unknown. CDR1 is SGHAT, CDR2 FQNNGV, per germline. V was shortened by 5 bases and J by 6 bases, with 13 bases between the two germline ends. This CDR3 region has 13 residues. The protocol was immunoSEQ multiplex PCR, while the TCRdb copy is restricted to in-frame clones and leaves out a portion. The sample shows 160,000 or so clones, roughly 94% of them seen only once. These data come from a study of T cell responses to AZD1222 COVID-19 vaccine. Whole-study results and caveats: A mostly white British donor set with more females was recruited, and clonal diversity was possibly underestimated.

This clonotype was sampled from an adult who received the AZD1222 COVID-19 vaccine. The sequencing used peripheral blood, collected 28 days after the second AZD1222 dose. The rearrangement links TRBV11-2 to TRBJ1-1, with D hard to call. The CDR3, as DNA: TGTGCCAGCAGCCCGGGTCTCGGGGCTGAAGCTTTCTTT. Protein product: CASSPGLGAEAFF.